Following are 23 T cell receptor beta chains from one sample sequenced in a study of blood T cell repertoires in COVID-19. Measured with immunoSEQ multiplex PCR; TCRdb has only the in-frame clones, and not every one. The data show about 20,000 clones, roughly nine tenths seen once. Material: peripheral blood. The receptors were sampled from a human donor with active COVID-19. The donor label of this sample is uncertain.

The V and J genes are TRBV7-9 and TRBJ2-7, with D tentatively TRBD1 (6 bases). V lost 11 bases to trimming and J lost 2 bases, with 13 bases between them. Germline lookup yields CDR1 SEHNR and CDR2 FQNEAQ (reference sequence). The CDR3 is 12 amino acids. CDR3 protein: CAWGQGPYEQYF. DNA for the CDR3: TGTGCCTGGGGGCAGGGTCCCTACGAGCAGTACTTC.

The chain recombines TRBV3-1 (or the pseudogene TRBV3-2) with TRBJ2-2; TRBD2 might be the D (6 bases). The CDR3 is 15 residues long. V was trimmed by 3 bases and J by 1 base, leaving 9 bases between them. Germline V gene data show CDR1 as LGHDT and CDR2 as YNNKEL (reference sequence). CDR3: CASSQQGGNTGELFF. The DNA of the CDR3 is TGTGCCAGCAGCCAGCAGGGAGGGAACACCGGGGAGCTGTTTTTT.

V and J are TRBV6-6 and TRBJ2-3, with TRBD1 as a possible D gene (6 bases). The V end was cut by 6 bases, the J end by 4 bases, with 11 bases between. The CDR3 length is 13 residues. The germline gives CDR1 MNHNY, CDR2 SVGAGI (reference sequence). Written as DNA, the CDR3 is TGTGCCAGCAGAAGGGGGTCGGCAGATACGCAGTATTTT. It is translated as CASRRGSADTQYF.

The chain carries TRBV10-3 and TRBJ2-2; 7 nucleotides match TRBD2. The V gene end was trimmed by 2 bases and the J gene end by 6 bases; junction bases not matched to a gene: 6. Germline assignment: CDR1 ENHRY and CDR2 SYGVKD. The CDR3 is made up of 15 amino acids. The CDR3 DNA is TGTGCCATCAGTGAGGCTAGCGGCCATCCCGGGGAGCTGTTTTTT. It translates to CAISEASGHPGELFF.

The chain employs TRBV7-8 and TRBJ2-7, with D maybe TRBD1 (6 bases). The germline V gene has CDR1 SGHVS and CDR2 FQNEAQ. V lost 6 bases and J lost 3, with 18 bases in between. The CDR3 is 15 amino acids. CDR3 DNA sequence: TGTGCCAGCAGTGTCAACAGGGCGTCAGGCTACGAGCAGTACTTC. It is translated as CASSVNRASGYEQYF. Variable domain in full (rest from reference TRBV7-8 and TRBJ2-7): GAGVSQSPRYKVAKRGQDVALRCDPISGHVSLFWYQQALGQGPEFLTYFQNEAQLDKSGLPSDRFFAERPEGSVSTLKIQRTQQEDSAVYLCASSVNRASGYEQYFGPGTRLTVT.

In its sample, this clone was seen once. CDR3 bases: TGTGCCAGCAGCCATGGAACCCTGAGCAGGAACGAGCAGTACTTC. As protein: CASSHGTLSRNEQYF. V gene TRBV3-1 (or the pseudogene TRBV3-2) combines with J gene TRBJ2-7; D not resolved. CDR1 and CDR2 (germline): LGHDT, YNNKEL (reference sequence). This CDR3 region has 15 residues. V lost 3 bases and J lost 5, with 17 bases in between.

This rearrangement joins TRBV2 to TRBJ1-4, with D perhaps matching TRBD1 (5 bases). CDR1 SNHLY and CDR2 FYNNEI come from the germline V gene. The CDR3 spans 15 residues. V shed 6 bases and J shed 2 bases, with 13 bases lying between them. The CDR3 coding sequence is TGTGCCAGCAGCGTCCAGCGGGGCACTAATGAAAAACTGTTTTTT. The encoded protein is CASSVQRGTNEKLFF.

V and J are TRBV7-9 and TRBJ2-7, with D hard to call. CDR3 length: 15 residues. Trimming pared 5 bases from V and 0 bases from J, leaving 14 bases between. Germline V gene lookup returns CDR1 SEHNR and CDR2 FQNEAQ (reference sequence). DNA for the CDR3: TGTGCCAGCAGCCCCTATAGTTCAGGCTCCTACGAGCAGTACTTC. This gives the protein CASSPYSSGSYEQYF.

V usage is TRBV18 and J usage is TRBJ2-2, with 11 nucleotides matching TRBD2. This CDR3 is built from 17 residues. Unmatched junction bases numbered 6, after V lost 6 bases and J lost 0 bases. The germline gives CDR1 KGHSH, CDR2 LQKENI. The CDR3 sequence is CASSPPGLAANTGELFF. As DNA, the CDR3 is TGTGCCAGCTCTCCTCCGGGACTAGCGGCGAACACCGGGGAGCTGTTTTTT.

V is TRBV15 and J is TRBJ2-1; 11 positions agree with TRBD2. V trimming: 5 bases; J trimming: 8 bases; junction bases outside the gene matches: 8. The CDR3 is 15 residues long. The germline CDR1 and CDR2 sequences are LNHNV and YYDKDF (reference sequence). The CDR3 loop is CATSGVSGRDHEQFF. The CDR3 DNA sequence: TGTGCCACCAGCGGCGTTAGCGGGAGGGATCATGAGCAGTTCTTC.

The chain employs TRBV7-6 and TRBJ2-1; 9 bases are a match to TRBD1. The CDR3 extends over 17 amino acids. CDR1 and CDR2 from the germline V gene are SGHVS and FNYEAQ. J lost 2 bases, V lost 5 bases, and 10 bases had no gene match. The CDR3: CASSTGQGNSAYNEQFF. CDR3 nucleotide sequence: TGTGCCAGCAGCACCGGACAGGGGAATTCGGCCTACAATGAGCAGTTCTTC.

The rearrangement joins TRBV6-1 to TRBJ1-4, with D maybe TRBD1 (6 bases). This CDR3 is 15 amino acids long. Per the germline V gene, CDR1 is MNHNS and CDR2 is SASEGT. The V gene lost 2 bases and the J gene lost 8 bases, with 15 bases spanning the gap. CDR3 DNA sequence: TGTGCCAGCAGTGAAAGTGGAGGGAGGGGGGAAAAACTGTTTTTT. This sequence encodes CASSESGGRGEKLFF.

This sequence joins TRBV30 and TRBJ2-5, with 11 bases fitting TRBD1. Germline trimming cut 1 base from V and 4 bases from J; bases unmatched to any gene: 5. CDR3 length equals 15 residues. Germline lookup yields CDR1 GTSNPN and CDR2 SVGIG (reference sequence). CDR3 amino acids: CAWSAQGQGGETQYF. CDR3 in DNA: TGTGCCTGGAGTGCCCAGGGACAGGGGGGAGAGACCCAGTACTTC.

The genes are TRBV7-8 and TRBJ2-7, with D perhaps matching TRBD1 (5 bases). This CDR3 has 15 residues. V was cut by 4 bases and J by 7 bases, with 20 bases left in between. Germline V lookup: CDR1 SGHVS, CDR2 FQNEAQ. This chain's CDR3 is CASSYYPLGVEEQYF. CDR3 nucleotide sequence: TGTGCCAGCAGCTATTACCCCCTAGGGGTTGAGGAGCAGTACTTC.

The chain joins TRBV12-3 or TRBV12-4 to TRBJ1-2; tentatively, D is TRBD1 (6 bases). This CDR3 contains 13 residues. V was cut by 6 bases and J by 4 bases, with 12 bases left in between. The CDR3 reads CASREGGIYGYTF. The DNA for the CDR3 is TGTGCCAGCAGGGAAGGGGGTATCTATGGCTACACCTTC.

This clone was detected only a few times. This chain uses TRBV10-3 with TRBJ2-7, with a possible D match to TRBD2 (6 bases). The CDR3 runs 13 residues. Germline CDR1 reads ENHRY; CDR2 reads SYGVKD. V dropped 11 bases and J dropped 1 base, with 15 bases sitting between them. Written as DNA, the CDR3 is TGTGCCTCTCGGCCTAGCGATTCCTACGAGCAGTACTTC. It yields the protein CASRPSDSYEQYF.

The rearrangement links TRBV12-3 or TRBV12-4 to TRBJ1-2, with 7 positions matching TRBD1. V lost 8 bases, J lost 7 bases, and 7 bases stayed unmatched. The CDR3 sequence is 12 residues long. The CDR3 loop reads CASGTGVGGYTF. The DNA for the CDR3 is TGTGCCAGCGGTACAGGGGTTGGTGGCTACACCTTC.

CDR3 loop: CASSSLPTAEETQYF. CDR3 nucleotides: TGCGCCAGCAGCTCTCTCCCGACAGCCGAAGAGACCCAGTACTTC. The chain links TRBV5-1 to TRBJ2-5; a possible D gene is TRBD1 (5 bases). V was trimmed by 3 bases and J by 3 bases, leaving 15 bases between them. This CDR3 spans 15 amino acids. The germline V gene encodes CDR1 SGHRS and CDR2 YFSETQ. Together with reference TRBV5-1 and TRBJ2-5, the CDR3 gives the full variable domain: KAGVTQTPRYLIKTRGQQVTLSCSPISGHRSVSWYQQTPGQGLQFLFEYFSETQRNKGNFPGRFSGRQFSNSRSEMNVSTLELGDSALYLCASSSLPTAEETQYFGPGTRLLVL.

The chain links TRBV11-2 to TRBJ2-5; TRBD2 agrees at 9 bases. V lost 2 bases to trimming and J lost 3 bases; unmatched junction nucleotides: 4. Germline V gives CDR1 SGHAT, CDR2 FQNNGV. CDR3 length: 15 amino acids. CDR3 loop: CASSLNPSGEETQYF. The CDR3 nucleotides are TGTGCCAGCAGCTTAAATCCTAGCGGGGAAGAGACCCAGTACTTC.

The chain uses TRBV18 and TRBJ1-5; D possibly corresponds to TRBD1 (5 bases). V lost 0 bases and J 2 bases, leaving 8 bases between the germline ends. Germline V gene lookup returns CDR1 KGHSH and CDR2 LQKENI. This CDR3 has 15 residues. The CDR3 nucleotides are TGTGCCAGCTCACCACCTGGCAGGGGCAATCAGCCCCAGCATTTT. Translated: CASSPPGRGNQPQHF.

This clone showed up just once. The chain has TRBV19 and TRBJ2-3; 8 nucleotides agree with TRBD1. This CDR3 contains 16 residues. Trimming removed 4 bases from V and 4 bases from J; junction bases left unmatched: 10. Germline loops: CDR1 LNHDA, CDR2 SQIVND (reference sequence). The CDR3 sequence: CASSNRRQGASDTQYF. The CDR3 DNA is TGTGCCAGTAGTAACCGACGTCAGGGGGCGTCAGATACGCAGTATTTT. The full variable domain, in which reference TRBV19 and TRBJ2-3 provide the parts outside the CDR3, is DGGITQSPKYLFRKEGQNVTLSCEQNLNHDAMYWYRQDPGQGLRLIYYSQIVNDFQKGDIAEGYSVSREKKESFPLTVTSAQKNPTAFYLCASSNRRQGASDTQYFGPGTRLTVL.

V gene TRBV7-3 combines with J gene TRBJ2-5; TRBD1 matches at 9 bases. CDR1 is SGHTA and CDR2 is FQGTGA in the germline V gene. The CDR3 has 14 residues. J gave up 4 bases and V 5 bases, and 5 bases lay outside the gene matches. The CDR3 DNA reads as TGTGCCAGCAGCCGTGGGACAGGGATAGAGACCCAGTACTTC. Protein: CASSRGTGIETQYF.

This chain links TRBV10-3 with TRBJ2-1; D is ambiguous. The CDR3 extends over 14 amino acids. V was clipped by 3 bases and J by 4 bases, with 10 bases between them. Germline loops: CDR1 ENHRY, CDR2 SYGVKD. CDR3 in amino acids: CAISEQQSYNEQFF. CDR3 DNA sequence: TGTGCCATCAGTGAACAACAGTCTTACAATGAGCAGTTCTTC.